This entry lists 25 T cell receptor beta chains sequenced from one sample in a study of OX40 agonist ivuxolimab in advanced cancers. Generated by immunoSEQ multiplex PCR, the TCRdb table keeps only in-frame clones and is missing some. Seen here are about 77,000 clones, around 87% observed once, and the top ten hold less than 8%. Sequenced here: CD4+ or CD8+ T cells sorted from blood, sampled in a trial of the OX40 agonist ivuxolimab. The receptors stem from an adult with an advanced solid tumor such as melanoma, head and neck, liver or kidney cancer.

This rearrangement joins TRBV10-3 to TRBJ2-2; D possibly corresponds to TRBD2 (6 bases). This CDR3 is 19 amino acids long. The V gene lost 0 bases and the J gene lost 1 base, with 18 bases spanning the gap. Per the germline V gene, CDR1 is ENHRY and CDR2 is SYGVKD. CDR3 region: CAISESTRAGDMNTGELFF. CDR3 DNA sequence: TGTGCCATCAGTGAGTCGACTCGAGCGGGTGATATGAACACCGGGGAGCTGTTTTTT.

This chain uses TRBV4-1 with TRBJ2-1; weak D call: TRBD1 (5 bases). Germline V CDR1 and CDR2: MGHRA, YSYEKL. This CDR3 has 14 amino acids. The V gene lost 0 bases and the J gene lost 10 bases, with 13 bases spanning the gap. This CDR3 is CASSQEVTGQEQFF. CDR3 nucleotide sequence: TGCGCCAGCAGCCAAGAAGTAACAGGCCAAGAGCAGTTCTTC.

The chain links TRBV30 to TRBJ1-5; D possibly corresponds to TRBD1 (6 bases). This CDR3 has 15 amino acids. Trimming removed 0 bases at V and 6 bases at J, with 15 bases between. Germline CDR1 reads GTSNPN; CDR2 reads SVGIG (reference sequence). The CDR3 nucleotides read TGTGCCTGGAGTGTACTAGGGGGGCGCGGTCAGCCCCAGCATTTT. As protein: CAWSVLGGRGQPQHF. Using reference TRBV30 and TRBJ1-5 for the parts outside the CDR3, the full variable domain is SQTIHQWPATLVQPVGSPLSLECTVEGTSNPNLYWYRQAAGRGLQLLFYSVGIGQISSEVPQNLSASRPQDRQFILSSKKLLLSDSGFYLCAWSVLGGRGQPQHFGDGTRLSIL.

The CDR3 spells CASSDLGGYYGYTF. The CDR3 coding sequence is TGTGCCAGCAGTGATTTGGGAGGCTACTATGGCTACACCTTC. The rearrangement uses TRBV6-5 and TRBJ1-2, with no clear D. Germline values: CDR1 MNHEY, CDR2 SVGAGI. Between the trimmed V and J ends, which lost 5 bases and 3 bases, there was a span of 13 bases. There are 14 residues in the CDR3.

The rearrangement uses TRBV7-3 and TRBJ2-1, with TRBD1 matching 8 bases. Germline V gives CDR1 SGHTA, CDR2 FQGTGA. The CDR3 loop spans 17 amino acids. V shed 2 bases, J shed 3 bases, and the junction held 9 bases outside the gene matches. The CDR3 loop is CASSLHRTGIGYNEQFF. The CDR3 DNA reads TGTGCCAGCAGCTTACACCGGACAGGGATCGGCTACAATGAGCAGTTCTTC.

This chain joins TRBV7-2 and TRBJ2-5; the D gene is possibly TRBD2 (6 bases). This CDR3 is 14 amino acids long. Germline values: CDR1 SGHTA, CDR2 FQGNSA. V gave up 5 bases and J gave up 7 bases, with 17 bases separating them. The CDR3 coding sequence is TGTGCCAGCAGCCCCCGGGACGCCGGGGGGACCCAGTACTTC. Protein sequence: CASSPRDAGGTQYF.

The chain recombines TRBV5-1 with TRBJ2-2; D may be TRBD1 or TRBD2 (6 bases each). CDR3 length: 16 residues. V gave up 4 bases and J gave up 3 bases, with 16 bases separating them. Germline loops: CDR1 SGHRS, CDR2 YFSETQ. The CDR3 DNA is TGCGCCAGCAGCGAACAGGGAGGCGGCGACACCGGGGAGCTGTTTTTT. It encodes CASSEQGGGDTGELFF.

The chain uses TRBV10-3 and TRBJ2-7; D is ambiguous. The V end lost 6 bases, the J end lost 0 bases, and 6 bases lay between the germline ends. Germline CDR1 ENHRY, CDR2 SYGVKD. The CDR3 has 12 amino acids. The CDR3: CAISRTSYEQYF. The CDR3 bases are TGTGCCATCAGCCGGACCTCCTACGAGCAGTACTTC.

The chain employs TRBV5-1 and TRBJ1-1; D not certain. Germline CDR1 reads SGHRS; CDR2 reads YFSETQ. The ends were cut back, 0 bases at V and 0 bases at J, with 9 bases in the middle. CDR3 length equals 15 residues. The CDR3 loop is CASSLARGVNTEAFF. In DNA form, the CDR3 reads TGCGCCAGCAGCTTGGCGCGGGGAGTGAACACTGAAGCTTTCTTT.

This rearrangement joins TRBV29-1 to TRBJ2-2, with D maybe TRBD1 (6 bases). Looked up from germline, CDR1 is SQVTM and CDR2 is ANQGSEA. The CDR3 is made up of 16 amino acids. With 7 bases removed from V and 0 bases from J, the gap between germline ends came to 18 bases. In DNA, the CDR3 is TGCAGCGCAATCCGAACCGCAGGGGCGAACACCGGGGAGCTGTTTTTT. As protein: CSAIRTAGANTGELFF.

As regards this clone: One end of the junction does not line up with germline, which may come from a read error. The chain carries TRBV5-4 and TRBJ2-5; D is possibly TRBD2 (6 bases). CDR3 size: 15 residues. Germline-derived CDR1 and CDR2 are SGHNT and YYREEE (reference sequence). CDR3 loop: CASTKSRDYQGTQYF. CDR3 DNA: TGTGCCAGCACTAAATCGCGGGATTACCAAGGGACCCAGTACTTC. The entire variable domain, with the rest obtained from reference TRBV5-4 and TRBJ2-5, is as follows: ETGVTQSPTHLIKTRGQQVTLRCSSQSGHNTVSWYQQALGQGPQFIFQYYREEENGRGNFPPRFSGLQFPNYSSELNVNALELDDSALYLCASTKSRDYQGTQYFGPGTRLLVL.

The chain employs TRBV27 and TRBJ1-3; D unresolved. CDR3 length equals 17 residues. The germline V gene has CDR1 MNHEY and CDR2 SMNVEV (reference sequence). The V gene lost 0 bases and the J gene lost 0 bases, with 12 bases spanning the gap. CDR3: CASSLSPLTHSGNTIYF. DNA for the CDR3: TGTGCCAGCAGTTTATCCCCCCTAACTCACTCTGGAAACACCATATATTTT.

The chain couples TRBV15 to TRBJ1-3, with D maybe TRBD1 (5 bases). The CDR3 is 13 amino acids. Germline CDR1 LNHNV, CDR2 YYDKDF (reference sequence). The V end was cut by 5 bases, the J end by 8 bases, with 13 bases between. CDR3 nucleotide sequence: TGTGCCACCAGCCAGGGAGGTTGGGACACCATATATTTT. This encodes CATSQGGWDTIYF. The complete variable domain, with remaining parts taken from reference TRBV15 and TRBJ1-3, reads DAMVIQNPRYQVTQFGKPVTLSCSQTLNHNVMYWYQQKSSQAPKLLFHYYDKDFNNEADTPDNFQSRRPNTSFCFLDIRSPGLGDTAMYLCATSQGGWDTIYFGEGSWLTVV.

This clone was observed a handful of times. The CDR3 DNA sequence: TGTGCCAGCAGCCGAGCAATTTCGGGACTAGCGGGGCCCCAAGAGACCCAGTACTTC. Translating gives CASSRAISGLAGPQETQYF. The V gene is TRBV7-6, the J gene TRBJ2-5, with 13 bases matching TRBD2. The CDR3 sequence is 19 residues long. Germline V gene lookup returns CDR1 SGHVS and CDR2 FNYEAQ. The V and J ends lost 5 bases and 1 base, in that order; junction bases with no gene match: 13.

The V and J genes are TRBV11-1 and TRBJ1-2; unclear D gene. Between the trimmed V and J ends, which lost 2 bases and 4 bases, there was a span of 8 bases. CDR3 length: 13 residues. Germline V gene sequence: CDR1 SGHAT, CDR2 FQDESV (reference sequence). In DNA, the CDR3 is TGTGCCAGCAGCTTACAGAGCGCCTATGGCTACACCTTC. Amino acid sequence: CASSLQSAYGYTF.

In this sample, this clone turned up once. The CDR3 DNA is TGCGCCAGCAGCTTGGATGGGACAGGGAATAACTATGGCTACACCTTC. Protein: CASSLDGTGNNYGYTF. The V call is TRBV5-1, the J call TRBJ1-2; 9 bases agree with TRBD1. After removal of 0 bases from V and 1 base from J, the junction contained 4 bases not matched to a gene. The CDR3 loop spans 16 amino acids. Germline lookup yields CDR1 SGHRS and CDR2 YFSETQ.

V usage is TRBV18 and J usage is TRBJ2-5, with 7 bases that match TRBD1. In germline, CDR1 is KGHSH, CDR2 LQKENI. Trimming took 1 base from V and 5 from J; bases not matched to a gene: 13. CDR3 length equals 17 residues. The CDR3, as DNA: TGTGCCAGCTCACCACGTTCCCGGAACAGGGGCAGGGAGACCCAGTACTTC. Protein sequence: CASSPRSRNRGRETQYF. Filled out from reference TRBV18 and TRBJ2-5, the complete variable domain reads NAGVMQNPRHLVRRRGQEARLRCSPMKGHSHVYWYRQLPEEGLKFMVYLQKENIIDESGMPKERFSAEFPKEGPSILRIQQVVRGDSAAYFCASSPRSRNRGRETQYFGPGTRLLVL.

The chain recombines TRBV20-1 with TRBJ1-2, with D hard to call. The germline gives CDR1 DFQATT, CDR2 SNEGSKA (reference sequence). The CDR3 is 11 residues long. V shed 4 bases and J shed 8 bases, with 11 bases lying between them. CDR3: CSATAPRGYTF. The CDR3 DNA reads as TGCAGTGCTACCGCACCACGGGGCTACACCTTC.

The chain links TRBV7-2 to TRBJ2-5; no definite D call. Judging by the DNA end, TRBJ2-7 fits better; the J call may be wrong. In germline, CDR1 is SGHTA, CDR2 FQGNSA. There are 16 residues in the CDR3. For the CDR3, the DNA is TGTGCCAGCAGCCCCCGAGGATGGTCTACATCCTACGAGCAGTACTTC. Protein product: CASSPRGWSTSYEQYF.

The V gene is TRBV10-2, the J gene TRBJ1-1, with 8 bases aligning to TRBD1. Unmatched junction bases numbered 10, after V lost 6 bases and J lost 4 bases. CDR3 length: 15 residues. Germline loops: CDR1 WSHSY, CDR2 SAAADI. Here the CDR3 reads CASRLTGDAATEAFF. In DNA, the CDR3 is TGCGCCAGCAGGTTGACAGGGGACGCTGCCACTGAAGCTTTCTTT.

The count of this clone is one. The V and J genes are TRBV4-1 and TRBJ2-7; 8 bases are a match to TRBD2. Germline V gives CDR1 MGHRA, CDR2 YSYEKL. J lost 0 bases, V lost 0 bases, and 7 bases had no gene match. The CDR3 covers 17 residues. DNA of the CDR3: TGCGCCAGCAGCCAAGAGGCGGCGGGGGGAAGCTCCTACGAGCAGTACTTC. Translated: CASSQEAAGGSSYEQYF.

The V call is TRBV4-3, the J call TRBJ2-1; 14 bases are shared with TRBD2. V dropped 1 base and J dropped 5; count of bases not matched to a gene: 7. The CDR3 consists of 18 residues. Germline V lookup: CDR1 LGHNA, CDR2 YSLEER. CDR3 nucleotides: TGCGCCAGCAGCCAAGGACTAGCGGGAGGGCCCGAGAACAATGAGCAGTTCTTC. Translated: CASSQGLAGGPENNEQFF.

This clone was detected once. J is TRBJ1-5 and V is TRBV6-1; 8 nucleotides align to TRBD1. V dropped 2 bases and J dropped 4; count of bases not matched to a gene: 4. The CDR3 is made up of 15 amino acids. The germline CDR1 and CDR2 sequences are MNHNS and SASEGT. The CDR3 loop reads CASSETGQENQPQHF. The DNA for the CDR3 is TGTGCCAGCAGTGAAACGGGACAGGAGAATCAGCCCCAGCATTTT.

V usage is TRBV11-1 and J usage is TRBJ1-1; 11 bases are a match to TRBD1. Germline assignment: CDR1 SGHAT and CDR2 FQDESV (reference sequence). J was trimmed by 6 bases and V by 2 bases; bases with no gene match: 5. CDR3 length: 15 amino acids. CDR3 residues: CASSLMEGQGAEAFF. CDR3 nucleotide sequence: TGTGCCAGCAGCTTAATGGAGGGACAGGGGGCTGAAGCTTTCTTT.

The rearrangement uses TRBV5-1 and TRBJ2-7; 8 positions agree with TRBD1. Germline lookup yields CDR1 SGHRS and CDR2 YFSETQ. The CDR3 covers 15 residues. The J segment lost 4 bases and the V segment lost 4 bases, leaving 10 bases of the junction unmatched. The CDR3, as DNA: TGCGCCAGCAGCCGAGGAGACAGGGGCCGATACGAGCAGTACTTC. Protein product: CASSRGDRGRYEQYF.